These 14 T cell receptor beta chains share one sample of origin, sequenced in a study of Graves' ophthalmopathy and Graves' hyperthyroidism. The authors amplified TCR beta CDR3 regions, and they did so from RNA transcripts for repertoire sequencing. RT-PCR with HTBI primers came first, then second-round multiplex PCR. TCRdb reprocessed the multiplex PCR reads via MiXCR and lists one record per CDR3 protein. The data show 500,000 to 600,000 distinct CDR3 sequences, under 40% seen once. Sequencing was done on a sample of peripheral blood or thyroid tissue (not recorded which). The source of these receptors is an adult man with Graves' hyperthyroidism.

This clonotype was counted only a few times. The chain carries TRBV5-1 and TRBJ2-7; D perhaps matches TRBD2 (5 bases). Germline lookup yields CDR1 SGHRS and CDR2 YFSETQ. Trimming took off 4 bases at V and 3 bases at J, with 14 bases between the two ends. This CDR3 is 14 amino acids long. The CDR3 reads CASSPGSGGYEQYF. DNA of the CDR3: TGCGCCAGCAGCCCCGGAAGTGGAGGCTACGAGCAGTACTTC.

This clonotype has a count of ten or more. The DNA for the CDR3 is TGTGCCAGCAGCTGGACAGGAGATAATCAGCCCCAGCATTTT. This encodes CASSWTGDNQPQHF. The gene calls are TRBV7-8 and TRBJ1-5; 7 positions agree with TRBD1. Losses at the gene ends were 4 bases for V and 4 bases for J; bases not matched to a gene: 4. The CDR3 spans 14 residues. Germline V lookup: CDR1 SGHVS, CDR2 FQNEAQ. Complete variable domain (other parts from reference TRBV7-8 and TRBJ1-5): GAGVSQSPRYKVAKRGQDVALRCDPISGHVSLFWYQQALGQGPEFLTYFQNEAQLDKSGLPSDRFFAERPEGSVSTLKIQRTQQEDSAVYLCASSWTGDNQPQHFGDGTRLSIL.

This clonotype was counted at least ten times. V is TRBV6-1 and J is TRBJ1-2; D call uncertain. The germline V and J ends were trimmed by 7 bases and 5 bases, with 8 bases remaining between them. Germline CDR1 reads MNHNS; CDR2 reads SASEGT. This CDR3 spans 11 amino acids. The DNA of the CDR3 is TGTGCCAGCAACCGATTATATGGCTACACCTTC. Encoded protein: CASNRLYGYTF.

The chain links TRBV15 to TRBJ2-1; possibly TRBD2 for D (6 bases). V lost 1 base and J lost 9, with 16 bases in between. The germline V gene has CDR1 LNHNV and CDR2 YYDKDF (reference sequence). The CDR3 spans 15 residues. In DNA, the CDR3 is TGTGCCACCAGCAGAGTAGGAGGGTTGGCTGGTGAGCAGTTCTTC. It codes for CATSRVGGLAGEQFF.

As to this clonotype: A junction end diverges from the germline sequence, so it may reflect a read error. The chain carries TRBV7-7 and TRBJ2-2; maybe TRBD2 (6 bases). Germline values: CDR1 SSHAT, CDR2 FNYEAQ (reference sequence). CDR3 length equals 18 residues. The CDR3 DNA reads TGTGCTAGCAGCACCCTCCCCACCTCTAGCGTGGACGCCGGGGAGCTGTTTTTT. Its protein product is CASSTLPTSSVDAGELFF.

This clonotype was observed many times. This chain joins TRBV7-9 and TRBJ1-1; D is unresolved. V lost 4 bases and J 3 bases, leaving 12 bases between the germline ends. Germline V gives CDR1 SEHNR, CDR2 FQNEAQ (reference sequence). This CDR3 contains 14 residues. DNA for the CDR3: TGTGCCAGCAGCTCTACGGTCACCTACACTGAAGCTTTCTTT. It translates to CASSSTVTYTEAFF. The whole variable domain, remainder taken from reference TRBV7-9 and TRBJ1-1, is DTGVSQNPRHKITKRGQNVTFRCDPISEHNRLYWYRQTLGQGPEFLTYFQNEAQLEKSRLLSDRFSAERPKGSFSTLEIQRTEQGDSAMYLCASSSTVTYTEAFFGQGTRLTVV.

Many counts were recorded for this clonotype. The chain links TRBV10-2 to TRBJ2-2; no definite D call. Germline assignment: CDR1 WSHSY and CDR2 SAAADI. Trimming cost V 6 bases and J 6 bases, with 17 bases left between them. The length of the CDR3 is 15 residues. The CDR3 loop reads CASRDIVLSSGELFF. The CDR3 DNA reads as TGCGCCAGCAGAGACATCGTTCTCTCTTCCGGGGAGCTGTTTTTT.

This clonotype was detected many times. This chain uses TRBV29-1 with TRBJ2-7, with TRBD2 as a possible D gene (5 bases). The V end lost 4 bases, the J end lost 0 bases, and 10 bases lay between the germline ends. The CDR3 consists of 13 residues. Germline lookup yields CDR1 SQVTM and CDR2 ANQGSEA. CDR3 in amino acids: CSVARDSSYEQYF. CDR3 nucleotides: TGCAGCGTTGCTCGGGATAGCTCCTACGAGCAGTACTTC.

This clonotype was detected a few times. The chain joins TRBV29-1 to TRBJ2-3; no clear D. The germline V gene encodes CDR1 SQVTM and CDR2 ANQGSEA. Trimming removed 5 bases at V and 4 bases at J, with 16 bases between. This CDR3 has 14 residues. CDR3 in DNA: TGCAGCGTTACCGGTCTCGACAATCCAGATACGCAGTATTTT. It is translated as CSVTGLDNPDTQYF.

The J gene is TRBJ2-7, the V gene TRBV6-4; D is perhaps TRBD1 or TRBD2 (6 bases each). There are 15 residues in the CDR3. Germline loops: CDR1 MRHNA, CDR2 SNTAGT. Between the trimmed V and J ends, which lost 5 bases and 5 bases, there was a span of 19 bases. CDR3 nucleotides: TGTGCCAGCAGTTACCCTAGGTTGGGGGGCCACGAGCAGTACTTC. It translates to CASSYPRLGGHEQYF.

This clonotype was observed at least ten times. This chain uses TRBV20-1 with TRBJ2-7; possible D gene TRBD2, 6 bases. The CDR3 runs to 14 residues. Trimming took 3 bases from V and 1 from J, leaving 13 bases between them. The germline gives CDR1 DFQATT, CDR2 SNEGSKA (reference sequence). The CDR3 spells CSARHPTSSYEQYF. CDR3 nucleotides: TGCAGTGCTAGGCACCCGACTAGTTCCTACGAGCAGTACTTC.

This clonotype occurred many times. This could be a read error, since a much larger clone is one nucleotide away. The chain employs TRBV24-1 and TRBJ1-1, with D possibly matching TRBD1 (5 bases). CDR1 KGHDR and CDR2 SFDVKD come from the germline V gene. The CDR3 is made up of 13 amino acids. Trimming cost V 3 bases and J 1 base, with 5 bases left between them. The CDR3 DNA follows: TGTGCCACCAGTGATCAGGGGAACACTGAAGCTTTCTTT. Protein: CATSDQGNTEAFF.

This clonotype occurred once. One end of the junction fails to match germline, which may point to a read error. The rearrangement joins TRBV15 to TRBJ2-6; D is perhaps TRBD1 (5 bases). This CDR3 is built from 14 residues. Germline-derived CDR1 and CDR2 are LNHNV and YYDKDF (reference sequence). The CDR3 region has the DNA TGTGCCACCAGCAGCTCCGGTGGGGCCTACGTCCTGACTTTC. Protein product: CATSSSGGAYVLTF.

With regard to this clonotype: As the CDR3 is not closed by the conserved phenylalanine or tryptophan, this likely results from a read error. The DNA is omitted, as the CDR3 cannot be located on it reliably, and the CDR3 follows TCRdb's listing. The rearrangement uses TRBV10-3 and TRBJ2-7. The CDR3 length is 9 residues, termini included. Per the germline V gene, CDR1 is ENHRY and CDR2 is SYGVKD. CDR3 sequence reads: CAISATTIS.